This paragraph covers one T cell receptor (beta chain) sequence. Its antigen is currently unknown. These data are taken from a study of circulating tumor DNA in untreated peripheral T-cell lymphoma. Findings and limits, study-wide: Detectable ctDNA after therapy showed a trend toward worse survival.

Clones were sequenced by immunoSEQ multiplex PCR, and TCRdb holds only the in-frame ones, with some missing. This table has a few hundred clones, about 85% appearing once. Sequencing was done on a sample of cell-free DNA from blood serum. The clonotype comes from a human donor with peripheral T-cell lymphoma.

The CDR3 DNA reads TGTGCCAGCAGGCGGGACGCTAACTATGGCTACACCTTC. Its protein product is CASRRDANYGYTF. The chain couples TRBV28 to TRBJ1-2; TRBD1 is a possible D gene (5 bases). The V gene lost 6 bases and the J gene lost 0 bases, with 8 bases spanning the gap. Germline CDR1 is MDHEN and CDR2 is SYDVKM. The CDR3 consists of 13 residues.